One sample yielded the 5 T cell receptor beta chains listed below, sequenced in a study of blood T cell repertoires in COVID-19. Sequencing used immunoSEQ multiplex PCR; TCRdb keeps in-frame clones, though not all of them. This sample carries approximately 390,000 clones, around nine tenths of them seen once, and the ten largest clones take roughly 10%. The specimen was PBMCs or T cells enriched from blood (not recorded which). The receptors were gathered from a woman in her forties or fifties who had recovered from COVID-19.

The V and J genes are TRBV4-1 and TRBJ2-2; TRBD2 agrees at 7 bases. The CDR3 covers 16 residues. From germline, CDR1 is MGHRA and CDR2 YSYEKL. J lost 2 bases, V lost 1 base, and 4 bases had no gene match. CDR3 in amino acids: CASSQGPGGNTGELFF. CDR3 DNA: TGCGCCAGCAGCCAAGGCCCGGGGGGAAACACCGGGGAGCTGTTTTTT.

The chain combines TRBV5-1 with TRBJ1-2; possibly TRBD1 for D (6 bases). The CDR3 covers 16 residues. V dropped 0 bases and J dropped 4 bases, with 16 bases sitting between them. From germline, CDR1 is SGHRS and CDR2 YFSETQ. The CDR3 loop reads CASSLASEQGTYGYTF. The DNA of the CDR3 is TGCGCCAGCAGCTTGGCCTCCGAACAGGGTACCTATGGCTACACCTTC.

The sample holds a few counts of this clone. The CDR3 spells CASSPQEGVYYGYTF. CDR3 DNA sequence: TGTGCCAGCAGCCCCCAAGAGGGTGTCTACTATGGCTACACCTTC. V gene TRBV3-1 (or the pseudogene TRBV3-2) combines with J gene TRBJ1-2; no firm D call. Trimming stripped 4 bases from V and 3 bases from J, with 15 bases between. Germline V gene data show CDR1 as LGHDT and CDR2 as YNNKEL (reference sequence). The CDR3 has 15 residues.

The rearrangement uses TRBV11-2 and TRBJ2-7; D is uncertain. The V end was cut by 1 base, the J end by 7 bases, with 11 bases between. Germline CDR1 SGHAT, CDR2 FQNNGV. This CDR3 region has 13 residues. The CDR3 reads CASSLVSKREQYF. DNA for the CDR3: TGTGCCAGCAGCTTAGTGTCCAAGAGGGAGCAGTACTTC.

V and J are TRBV3-1 (or the pseudogene TRBV3-2) and TRBJ1-6, with a possible D match to TRBD1 (6 bases). The CDR3 spans 16 residues. Per germline, CDR1 LGHDT and CDR2 YNNKEL (reference sequence). V was shortened by 5 bases and J by 7 bases, with 18 bases between the two germline ends. The CDR3 reads CASSEGGGFFNSPLHF. Here the CDR3 DNA reads TGTGCCAGCAGCGAAGGGGGAGGGTTTTTCAATTCACCCCTCCACTTT.